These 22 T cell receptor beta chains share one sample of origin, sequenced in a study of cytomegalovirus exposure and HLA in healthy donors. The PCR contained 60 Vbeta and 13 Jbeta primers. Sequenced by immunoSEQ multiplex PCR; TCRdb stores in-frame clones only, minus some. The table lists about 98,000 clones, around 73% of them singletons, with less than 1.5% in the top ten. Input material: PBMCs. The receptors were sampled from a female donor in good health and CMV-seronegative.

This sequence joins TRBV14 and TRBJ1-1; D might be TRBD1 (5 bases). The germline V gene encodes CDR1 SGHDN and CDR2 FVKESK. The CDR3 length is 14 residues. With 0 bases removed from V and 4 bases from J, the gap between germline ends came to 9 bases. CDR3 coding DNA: TGTGCCAGCAGCCAAGATAGAAGGGGCACTGAAGCTTTCTTT. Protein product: CASSQDRRGTEAFF.

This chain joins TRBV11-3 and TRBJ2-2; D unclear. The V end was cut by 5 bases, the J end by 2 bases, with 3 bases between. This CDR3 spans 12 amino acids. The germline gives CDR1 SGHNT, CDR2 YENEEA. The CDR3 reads CASSPNTGELFF. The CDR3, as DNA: TGTGCCAGCAGCCCAAACACCGGGGAGCTGTTTTTT.

The CDR3 is CASSPGRGGYETQYF. CDR3 sequence (DNA): TGTGCCAGCAGCCCCGGGCGGGGGGGGTACGAGACCCAGTACTTC. The V and J genes are TRBV11-3 and TRBJ2-5, with 9 bases that match TRBD2. Looked up from germline, CDR1 is SGHNT and CDR2 is YENEEA. The J segment lost 5 bases and the V segment lost 5 bases, leaving 9 bases of the junction unmatched. The length of the CDR3 is 15 residues.

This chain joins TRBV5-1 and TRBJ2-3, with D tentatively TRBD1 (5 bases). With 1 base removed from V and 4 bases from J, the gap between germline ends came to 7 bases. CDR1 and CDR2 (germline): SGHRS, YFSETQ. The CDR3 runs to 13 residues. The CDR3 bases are TGCGCCAGCAGCTTGCAGGGTCCAGATACGCAGTATTTT. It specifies CASSLQGPDTQYF.

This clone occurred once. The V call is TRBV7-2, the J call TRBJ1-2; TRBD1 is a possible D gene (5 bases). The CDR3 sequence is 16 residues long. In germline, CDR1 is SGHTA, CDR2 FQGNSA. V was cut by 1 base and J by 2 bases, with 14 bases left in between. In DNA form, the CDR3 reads TGTGCCAGCAGCTTAGGCTCCCCAGGGATGAACTATGGCTACACCTTC. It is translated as CASSLGSPGMNYGYTF.

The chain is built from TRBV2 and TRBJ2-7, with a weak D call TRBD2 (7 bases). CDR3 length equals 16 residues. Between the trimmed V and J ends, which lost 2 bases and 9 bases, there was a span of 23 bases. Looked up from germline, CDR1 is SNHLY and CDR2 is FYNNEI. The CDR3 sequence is CASSERGAGSGVGQYF. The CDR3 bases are TGTGCCAGCAGTGAACGGGGGGCGGGGTCCGGGGTTGGGCAGTACTTC.

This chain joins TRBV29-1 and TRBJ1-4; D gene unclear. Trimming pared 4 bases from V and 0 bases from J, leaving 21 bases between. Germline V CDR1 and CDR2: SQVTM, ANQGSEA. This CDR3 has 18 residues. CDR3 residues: CSVAGSGSQPATNEKLFF. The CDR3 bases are TGCAGCGTTGCGGGTTCCGGGAGTCAGCCAGCAACTAATGAAAAACTGTTTTTT.

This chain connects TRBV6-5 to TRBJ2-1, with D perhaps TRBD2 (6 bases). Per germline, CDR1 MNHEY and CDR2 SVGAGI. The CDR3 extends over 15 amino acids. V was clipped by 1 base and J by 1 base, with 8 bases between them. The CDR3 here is CASSYLGGSYNEQFF. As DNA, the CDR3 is TGTGCCAGCAGTTACTTGGGGGGTTCCTACAATGAGCAGTTCTTC.

As DNA, the CDR3 is TGTGCCTGGACGAGAGAGCCGGCGGCGAAGTATGGCTACACCTTC. This sequence encodes CAWTREPAAKYGYTF. V is TRBV30 and J is TRBJ1-2; D is undetermined. The CDR3 runs to 15 residues. V lost 4 bases and J lost 5, with 20 bases in between. The germline V gene has CDR1 GTSNPN and CDR2 SVGIG (reference sequence).

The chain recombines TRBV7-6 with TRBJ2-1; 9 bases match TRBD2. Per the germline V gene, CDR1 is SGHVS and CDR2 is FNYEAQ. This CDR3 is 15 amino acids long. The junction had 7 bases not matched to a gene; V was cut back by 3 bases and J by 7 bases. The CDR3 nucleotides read TGTGCCAGCAGCTTTTTTAGCGGGAGTGTTAATGAGCAGTTCTTC. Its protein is CASSFFSGSVNEQFF.

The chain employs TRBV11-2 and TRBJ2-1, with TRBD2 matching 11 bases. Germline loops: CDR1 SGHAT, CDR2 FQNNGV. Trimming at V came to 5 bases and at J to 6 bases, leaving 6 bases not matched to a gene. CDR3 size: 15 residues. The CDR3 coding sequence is TGTGCCAGCAGCCCTAGCGGGGGGCCTTTCAATGAGCAGTTCTTC. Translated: CASSPSGGPFNEQFF.

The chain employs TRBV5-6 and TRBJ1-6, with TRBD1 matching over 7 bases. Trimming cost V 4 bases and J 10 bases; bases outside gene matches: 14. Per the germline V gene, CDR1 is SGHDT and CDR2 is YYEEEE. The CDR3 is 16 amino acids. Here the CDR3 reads CASSPAEQGPGSPLHF. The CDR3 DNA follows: TGTGCCAGCAGCCCAGCGGAACAGGGGCCGGGCTCACCCCTCCACTTT. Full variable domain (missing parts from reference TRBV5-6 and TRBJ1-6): DAGVTQSPTHLIKTRGQQVTLRCSPKSGHDTVSWYQQALGQGPQFIFQYYEEEERQRGNFPDRFSGHQFPNYSSELNVNALLLGDSALYLCASSPAEQGPGSPLHFGNGTRLTVT.

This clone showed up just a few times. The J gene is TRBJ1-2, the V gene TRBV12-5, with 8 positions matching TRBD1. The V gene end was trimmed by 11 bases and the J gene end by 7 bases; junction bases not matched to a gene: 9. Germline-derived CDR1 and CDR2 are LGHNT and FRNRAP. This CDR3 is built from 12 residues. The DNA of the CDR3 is TGTGCTTCGGCCCAGGGGGCTTTTGGCTACACCTTC. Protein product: CASAQGAFGYTF.

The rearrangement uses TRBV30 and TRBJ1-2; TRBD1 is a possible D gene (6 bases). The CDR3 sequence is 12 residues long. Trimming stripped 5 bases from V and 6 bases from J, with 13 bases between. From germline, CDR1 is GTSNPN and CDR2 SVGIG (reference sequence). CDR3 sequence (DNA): TGTGCCTGGCAGGGGAACGTAAATGGCTACACCTTC. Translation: CAWQGNVNGYTF.

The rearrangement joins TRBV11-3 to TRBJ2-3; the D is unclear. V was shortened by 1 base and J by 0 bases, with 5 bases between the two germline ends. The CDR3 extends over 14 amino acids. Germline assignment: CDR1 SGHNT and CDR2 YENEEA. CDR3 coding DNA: TGTGCCAGCAGCTTAGGACTCAGCACAGATACGCAGTATTTT. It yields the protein CASSLGLSTDTQYF.

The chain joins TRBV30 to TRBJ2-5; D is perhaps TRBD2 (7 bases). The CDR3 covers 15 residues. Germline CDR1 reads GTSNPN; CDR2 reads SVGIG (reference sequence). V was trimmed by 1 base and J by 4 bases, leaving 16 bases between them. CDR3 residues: CAWSALGGGGETQYF. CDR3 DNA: TGTGCCTGGAGTGCCCTTGGAGGGGGGGGAGAGACCCAGTACTTC.

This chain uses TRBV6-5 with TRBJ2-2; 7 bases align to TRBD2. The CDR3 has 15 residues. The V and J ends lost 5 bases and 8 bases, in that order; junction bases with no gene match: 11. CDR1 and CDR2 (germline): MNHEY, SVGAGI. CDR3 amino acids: CASSPEAGKTGELFF. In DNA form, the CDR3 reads TGTGCCAGCAGTCCGGAAGCGGGGAAAACAGGGGAGCTGTTTTTT.

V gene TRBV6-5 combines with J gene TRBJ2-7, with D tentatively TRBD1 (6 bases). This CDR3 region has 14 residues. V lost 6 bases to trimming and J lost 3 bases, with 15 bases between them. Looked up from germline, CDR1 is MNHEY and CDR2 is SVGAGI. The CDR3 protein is CASRALGAGYEQYF. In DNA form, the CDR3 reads TGTGCCAGCAGAGCTCTGGGGGCGGGCTACGAGCAGTACTTC.

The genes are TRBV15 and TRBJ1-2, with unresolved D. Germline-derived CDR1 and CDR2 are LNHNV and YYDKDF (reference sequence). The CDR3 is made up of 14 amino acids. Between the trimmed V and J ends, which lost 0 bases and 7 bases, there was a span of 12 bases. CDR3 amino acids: CATSRDRGFSGYTF. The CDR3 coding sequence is TGTGCCACCAGCAGAGATCGCGGTTTCTCTGGCTACACCTTC.

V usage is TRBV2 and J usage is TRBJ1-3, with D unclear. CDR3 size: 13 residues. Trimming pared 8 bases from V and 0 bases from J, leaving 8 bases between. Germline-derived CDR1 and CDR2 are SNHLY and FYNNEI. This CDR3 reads CASCSYSGNTIYF. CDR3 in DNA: TGTGCCAGCTGTTCCTACTCTGGAAACACCATATATTTT.

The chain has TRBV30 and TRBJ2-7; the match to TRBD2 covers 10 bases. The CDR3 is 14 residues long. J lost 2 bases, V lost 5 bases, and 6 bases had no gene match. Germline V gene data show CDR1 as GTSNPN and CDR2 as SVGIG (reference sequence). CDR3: CAWSGLAEPYEQYF. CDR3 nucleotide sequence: TGTGCCTGGTCCGGACTAGCGGAACCCTACGAGCAGTACTTC. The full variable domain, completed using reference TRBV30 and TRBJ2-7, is SQTIHQWPATLVQPVGSPLSLECTVEGTSNPNLYWYRQAAGRGLQLLFYSVGIGQISSEVPQNLSASRPQDRQFILSSKKLLLSDSGFYLCAWSGLAEPYEQYFGPGTRLTVT.

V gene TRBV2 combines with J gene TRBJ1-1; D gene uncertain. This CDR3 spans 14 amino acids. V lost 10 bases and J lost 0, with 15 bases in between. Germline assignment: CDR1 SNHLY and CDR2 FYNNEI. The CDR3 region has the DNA TGTGCCACCAACGGGGAGGGATTGAACACTGAAGCTTTCTTT. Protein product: CATNGEGLNTEAFF.